Sequencing of this T cell receptor (beta chain) was carried out in a study of human T cells and chemical hapten exposure. On the study more broadly: Alopecia areata, totalis or universalis affected patients who were mostly female.

This CDR3 spans 15 amino acids. The germline V gene has CDR1 MNHNS and CDR2 SASEGT. Trimming took off 6 bases at V and 0 bases at J, with 12 bases between the two ends. Time point noted: patch test 1, 2 weeks after DPC sensitization. As for treatment: therapeutic diphenylcyclopropenone sensitization with weekly scalp DPC. This clonotype was seen more than once but under ten times. In the library, unique molecular identifiers were attached to individual cDNA molecules. From the RACE reads, TCRdb called clonotypes with MiXCR, one entry per CDR3 protein. Of about 120,000 distinct CDR3 sequences detected, roughly 13% appear once; the ten largest clones hold 0.92%.

The rearrangement links TRBV6-1 to TRBJ2-1, with D hard to call. This TCR was sampled from a man between 18 and 35 years old with alopecia areata. Some clones in this sample may be carry-over from other donors' samples. Sample: whole blood, taken in connection with sensitization to the hapten diphenylcyclopropenone (DPC). The CDR3 is CASRLTGSSYNEQFF. As DNA, the CDR3 is TGTGCCAGCAGGCTTACGGGTAGCTCCTACAATGAGCAGTTCTTC.